This T cell receptor (beta chain) was retrieved from a study of cytotoxic CD8 clonotypes in ibrutinib-treated CLL (dated by TCRdb to 2020 to 2022). In the study overall: The cohort was composed of under 12 relapsed/refractory and roughly 16 treatment-naive patients; IGHV unmutated status was identified in under 18 patients. Patients were still on ibrutinib when every remission and progressive disease sample was collected. Longitudinal samples were available for about 30% of the roughly 90 trial participants. On average, each sample yielded 270,000 or so productive templates and about 95,000 productive rearrangements. Cryopreserved peripheral blood mononuclear cells were obtained before treatment, at response, and at either sustained remission or disease progression. The response samples were drawn at a median of 12 months into treatment, with a range of roughly 6 to 36 months. Responses were partial in some 24 patients and complete in 2; after median approximately 66 months follow-up, roughly 14 stayed in remission and around 12 progressed.

The investigation overall reported the following: At baseline, clonality was higher than in age-matched healthy donors and showed a strong correlation with circulating CD8+ T-cell counts. Sampling times were not matched between sustained-remission and progressing patients, and lymph node repertoires were not studied. Public clonotypes were rare and either shrank or stayed stable during treatment, and the rise in clonality at ibrutinib response reflected expansion of private clonotypes. Clonality increased at ibrutinib response, stayed stable in sustained remission, and fell back toward baseline at progression.

On a MiSeq, deep resolution sequencing aimed for a depth between 1 in 1 million and 1 in 200,000 T cells, with each clonotype covered approximately 9.2x on average. TCR beta libraries were generated with the immunoSEQ hsTCRB Kit. In the paper's pipeline: The data were analyzed with ImmunoSEQ Analyzer and ImmunoSEQ Data Assistant, and V, D and J gene assignments followed IMGT definitions. Clonality was computed as one minus normalized Shannon entropy of productive rearrangement frequencies, ranging from 0 to 1. Only overrepresented clonotypes making up at least 0.05% of each patient's repertoire were included in the public clonotype analysis. Fewer than 15 repertoires from age-matched healthy donors, obtained from immuneACCESS, served as clonality controls. As stored in TCRdb, this immuneACCESS dataset retains in-frame rearrangements with V and J assigned. A fraction of the clones does not appear; measured against another copy, unresolved V genes explain less than half of the discrepancy, and the remainder lacks a known reason. From that table come the V and J calls and clone size; the DNA was used to work out D and trimming. The sample table lists tens of thousands of clones, 75% to 80% of them with a count of one. Approximately 50% of the sample lies in the top ten.

For TCR beta library preparation, roughly 2 micrograms of genomic DNA were isolated from cryopreserved PBMCs. High-throughput TCR beta sequencing was performed on longitudinal blood samples from CLL patients receiving ibrutinib monotherapy. The patients took part in an open-label, single-center phase 2 trial of ibrutinib monotherapy. Taken from the germline V gene, the CDR1 and CDR2 loops are SGHTA and FQGNSA. V is clipped by 1 base and J by 2 bases, and the sequence between their germline boundaries is 11 bases long. The CDR3 spans 15 residues, from the cysteine through the phenylalanine. Only the CDR3 DNA is retained, 45 bases long and in frame from the first base. As to this clone: Its antigen specificity is not known. No base qualities exist here, and no much larger clone lies one base off it.

The receptor comes from a human donor with chronic lymphocytic leukemia. Recombination linked TRBV7-2 to TRBJ1-2; TRBD1 is possibly the D segment (5 matching bases). The input for sequencing was PBMCs, taken after 36 months of ibrutinib treatment. The DNA sequence reads TGTGCCAGCAGCTTAGAAGCGGGGCCGAACTATGGCTACACCTTC. This is translated as CASSLEAGPNYGYTF.